This T cell receptor (beta chain) was sequenced during a study of T-cell memory formation after mild COVID-19. Study-wide background: Largely, the TCR clusters proved donor specific. Whole-study results and caveats: Chiefly within CM and EM were the contracting CD4+ clones; CD8+ ones were within EMRA. Within pre-infection memory, some responding clones were found, suggesting cross-reactive memory joined.

The 5'RACE method, run with constant-segment primers, produced TCR alpha and TCR beta cDNA libraries (carrying sample barcodes and UMIs). In TCRdb, the 5' RACE reads were re-called with MiXCR into one record per CDR3 protein. The sample yields under 40,000 distinct CDR3 sequences, about 6.1% seen once. Turning to this clonotype: Its antigen is not known.

V was cut by 3 bases and J by 10 bases, with 8 bases left in between. The CDR3 extends over 11 amino acids. Looked up from germline, CDR1 is SGHNT and CDR2 is YYREEE (reference sequence). J is TRBJ2-1 and V is TRBV5-4; perhaps TRBD2 as D (5 bases). The source material was PBMCs or a T cell subset sorted from them (not recorded which). The sequence derives from an adult who had mild COVID-19 (a few samples of this study predate the infection). Cell type and time point are not known. This CDR3 reads CASSSQREQFF. The CDR3 nucleotides read TGTGCCAGCAGCTCCCAGCGGGAGCAGTTCTTC.